These T cell receptor beta chains were read from a single sample in a study of blood T cell repertoires in COVID-19. Data came from immunoSEQ multiplex PCR; TCRdb stores just in-frame clones and leaves some out. This sample has under 200,000 clones, with about 89% found just once. Specimen: PBMCs or T cells enriched from blood (not recorded which). These receptors were collected from a woman younger than 35 who had recovered from COVID-19. Each CDR3 is given with its conserved first and last residue. The order of the fields is V gene, clone size, D gene, J gene, CDR3 length, CDR3 DNA, CDR3 protein. A D gene is named only where the DNA matches it firmly. Clone size is stated in some rows and not others, as once, few, many or a class when expanded.

TRBV28	NA	TRBD2	TRBJ2-1	14	TGTGCCAGCAGTTTGCTAGCGGCCTACAATGAGCAGTTCTTC	CASSLLAAYNEQFF
TRBV6-5	NA	TRBD2	TRBJ2-5	14	TGTGCCAGCAGGGGGACTAGCGGCCAAGAGACCCAGTACTTC	CASRGTSGQETQYF
TRBV5-1	NA	NA	TRBJ2-3	14	TGCGCCAGCAGCTTGACAGTGGGCACAGATACGCAGTATTTT	CASSLTVGTDTQYF
TRBV2	NA	NA	TRBJ1-2	13	TGTGCCAGCAGTTATGACAGGCCCTATGGCTACACCTTC	CASSYDRPYGYTF
TRBV6-5	NA	TRBD2	TRBJ2-3	15	TGTGCCACATTACTAGCGGGAGGGGTTGCAGATACGCAGTATTTT	CATLLAGGVADTQYF
TRBV28	NA	TRBD1	TRBJ1-2	15	TGTGCCAGCAGCCGTCCCGGGACAGGGAACTATGGCTACACCTTC	CASSRPGTGNYGYTF
TRBV18	NA	TRBD2	TRBJ2-3	18	TGTGCCAGCTCACCAGGCGGGACTAGCGGGTGGTTCACAGATACGCAGTATTTT	CASSPGGTSGWFTDTQYF
TRBV29-1	NA	NA	TRBJ1-1	13	TGCAGCTCTGCGATGGTCCTGAACACTGAAGCTTTCTTT	CSSAMVLNTEAFF
TRBV6-5	NA	NA	TRBJ1-5	13	TGTGCCAGCCGGGAAACGGGGAATCAGCCCCAGCATTTT	CASRETGNQPQHF
TRBV4-1	NA	NA	TRBJ1-5	13	TGCGCCAGCAGCCGTCGGTCCGTAGAGCCCCAGCATTTT	CASSRRSVEPQHF
TRBV29-1	NA	NA	TRBJ2-2	13	TGCAGCGGACTTAACCCGAACACCGGGGAGCTGTTTTTT	CSGLNPNTGELFF
TRBV5-1	NA	TRBD2	TRBJ2-2	16	TGCGCCAGCAGCCGGGCGGCGGGAGGAGGGACCGGGGAGCTGTTTTTT	CASSRAAGGGTGELFF
TRBV11-2	NA	TRBD1	TRBJ2-1	16	TGTGCCAGCAGCCGCCCGACAGGGAGCTCCTACAATGAGCAGTTCTTC	CASSRPTGSSYNEQFF
TRBV28	once	NA	TRBJ2-7	14	TGTGCCAGCTCCCCTGACAGGAACTCCTACGAGCAGTACTTC	CASSPDRNSYEQYF
TRBV11-3	NA	NA	TRBJ1-1	14	TGTGCCAGCAGCTACGGAGGCCTTTCGGCTGAAGCTTTCTTT	CASSYGGLSAEAFF
TRBV28	NA	NA	TRBJ1-2	12	TGTGCCAGCAGTTCTCGGTGGTATGGCTACACCTTC	CASSSRWYGYTF
TRBV7-9	NA	NA	TRBJ1-1	15	TGTGCCAGCAGGCGCGTCGTGGGGGGTAACACTGAAGCTTTCTTT	CASRRVVGGNTEAFF
TRBV28	NA	TRBD2	TRBJ2-7	14	TGTGCCAGCAGGATAGGACTAGTGGGTGACGAGCAGTACTTC	CASRIGLVGDEQYF
TRBV29-1	NA	NA	TRBJ2-1	11	TGCAGCGTTGTCGGAGAGAATGGGCAGTTCTTC	CSVVGENGQFF
TRBV27	NA	NA	TRBJ2-5	14	TGTGCCAGCAGTCCCTGGGCAGGGGAAGAGACCCAGTACTTC	CASSPWAGEETQYF
TRBV6-2/TRBV6-3	NA	TRBD2	TRBJ2-5	14	TGTGCCAGCAGTCGACGGACTAGCGAAGAGACCCAGTACTTC	CASSRRTSEETQYF
TRBV11-2	NA	TRBD1	TRBJ2-5	17	TGTGCCAGCAGCTTAGATGGGACAGGGGGCTTCCAAGAGACCCAGTACTTC	CASSLDGTGGFQETQYF
TRBV4-2	NA	NA	TRBJ1-6	17	TGTGCCAGCAGCCAAGAGTTACAGAGCTCCTATAATTCACCCCTCCACTTT	CASSQELQSSYNSPLHF
TRBV29-1	NA	TRBD1	TRBJ1-1	12	TGCAGCGCCGCCGGGACAGTGTTCGAAGCTTTCTTT	CSAAGTVFEAFF
TRBV4-1	NA	NA	TRBJ1-6	15	TGCGCCAGCAGCCAAGCGTACTCAGGGTATTCACCCCTCCACTTT	CASSQAYSGYSPLHF
TRBV2	NA	NA	TRBJ2-1	15	TGTGCCAGCATCACGGGGAGTTTGGTCTACAATGAGCAGTTCTTC	CASITGSLVYNEQFF
TRBV7-9	NA	NA	TRBJ1-3	14	TGTGCCAGCACCCAGGCCCCCGTCGAAAACACCATATATTTT	CASTQAPVENTIYF
TRBV3-1/TRBV3-2	NA	TRBD2	TRBJ2-2	15	TGTGCCAGCAGCTACTGGGAGGGTAACACCGGGGAGCTGTTTTTT	CASSYWEGNTGELFF
TRBV28	NA	TRBD1	TRBJ1-6	17	TGTGCCAGCAGTCAGGGATCCAGGGGGTCCTATAATTCACCCCTCCACTTT	CASSQGSRGSYNSPLHF
TRBV7-3	NA	TRBD2	TRBJ2-3	15	TGTGCCAGCAGAAAGGGACTAGCGGGCACAGATACGCAGTATTTT	CASRKGLAGTDTQYF
TRBV12-3/TRBV12-4	NA	NA	TRBJ2-1	13	TGTGCCAGCAGTTTAGCTTCCGTCAGTGAGCAGTTCTTC	CASSLASVSEQFF
TRBV13	NA	TRBD1	TRBJ1-5	18	TGTGCCAGCAGCTTAAAAGACAGGGGGCCTGTTGGCAATCAGCCCCAGCATTTT	CASSLKDRGPVGNQPQHF
TRBV7-9	NA	TRBD2	TRBJ2-1	16	TGTGCCAGCGGCATTATGGCGGGAGTCTTTTACAATGAGCAGTTCTTC	CASGIMAGVFYNEQFF
TRBV15	NA	TRBD1	TRBJ2-4	13	TGTGCCACCAGGGCGGCAGGGGGAAACATTCAGTACTTC	CATRAAGGNIQYF
TRBV6-5	once	TRBD1	TRBJ1-6	15	TGTGCCAGCAGTTACGGGACAGGGGTGAATTCACCCCTCCACTTT	CASSYGTGVNSPLHF
TRBV29-1	few	NA	TRBJ1-1	13	TGCAGCGTTGAGCGGGGCGTCGCCACTGAAGCTTTCTTT	CSVERGVATEAFF
TRBV24-1	NA	TRBD1	TRBJ2-7	13	TGTGCCACCAGTGATAGGACAGGGTCCGAGCAGTACTTC	CATSDRTGSEQYF
TRBV6-5	NA	TRBD2	TRBJ2-1	15	TGTGCCAGCAGCCCCACTAGCGGAGACTACAATGAGCAGTTCTTC	CASSPTSGDYNEQFF
TRBV28	NA	NA	TRBJ1-3	16	TGTGCCAGCAGCCCCCCTCAGGGGTTGACTGGAAACACCATATATTTT	CASSPPQGLTGNTIYF
TRBV7-9	NA	NA	TRBJ2-3	13	TGTGCCAGCGAAGGGACTAGCACAGATACGCAGTATTTT	CASEGTSTDTQYF
TRBV2	once	NA	TRBJ2-1	14	TGTGCCAGCAGGGAGGACGGGCCCTACAATGAGCAGTTCTTC	CASREDGPYNEQFF
TRBV6-4	NA	NA	TRBJ2-1	16	TGTGCCAGCAGTGACTCTATAGGGGTTTCCTACAATGAGCAGTTCTTC	CASSDSIGVSYNEQFF
TRBV7-2	NA	NA	TRBJ2-1	16	TGTGCCAGCAGCCAAGCAGGGGGAGGCTCCTACAATGAGCAGTTCTTC	CASSQAGGGSYNEQFF
TRBV10-3	NA	NA	TRBJ2-7	13	TGTGCCATCAGTGCGGGAGCAGCCTACGAGCAGTACTTC	CAISAGAAYEQYF
TRBV4-3	once	TRBD2	TRBJ2-3	18	TGCGCCAGCAGCCAAGGGCCCGCTAGCGGGAGGGCCCTAGATACGCAGTATTTT	CASSQGPASGRALDTQYF
TRBV2	NA	TRBD1	TRBJ1-5	19	TGTGCCAGCAGTGCCGGACAGGGACGGGCCATGTTATGGGGTCAGCCCCAGCATTTT	CASSAGQGRAMLWGQPQHF
TRBV6-5	NA	TRBD1	TRBJ2-7	15	TGTGCCAGCAAAACCGGGACAGGGAGCTCCTACGAGCAGTACTTC	CASKTGTGSSYEQYF
TRBV30	NA	NA	TRBJ2-3	13	TGTGCCTGGAGTGGGGTTAGCCCAGATACGCAGTATTTT	CAWSGVSPDTQYF
TRBV7-9	few	NA	TRBJ1-2	12	TGTGCCAGCAGCTTAGGCGCCTATGGCTACACCTTC	CASSLGAYGYTF
TRBV5-4	few	TRBD1	TRBJ2-7	12	TGTGCCAGCAGCCTGACAGGGAACGAGCAGTACTTC	CASSLTGNEQYF
TRBV28	NA	TRBD2	TRBJ2-7	16	TGTGCCAGCGGAATCGCCGGACTAGGAGAATCTGGCGAGCAGTACTTC	CASGIAGLGESGEQYF
TRBV29-1	NA	NA	TRBJ2-2	13	TGCAGCGTTTTTACAGGCAACACCGGGGAGCTGTTTTTT	CSVFTGNTGELFF
TRBV27	NA	NA	TRBJ2-3	14	TGTGCGTCAGCAACATGGCGGCCTGCAGCTACGCAGTATTTT	CASATWRPAATQYF
TRBV7-9	NA	TRBD1	TRBJ1-2	15	TGTGCCAGCAGCTCAAGGACAGGAGGAGGGTATGGCTACACCTTC	CASSSRTGGGYGYTF
TRBV11-2	NA	NA	TRBJ1-1	12	TGTGCCAGCAGCCCGCTCCGGGTTGAAGCTTTCTTT	CASSPLRVEAFF